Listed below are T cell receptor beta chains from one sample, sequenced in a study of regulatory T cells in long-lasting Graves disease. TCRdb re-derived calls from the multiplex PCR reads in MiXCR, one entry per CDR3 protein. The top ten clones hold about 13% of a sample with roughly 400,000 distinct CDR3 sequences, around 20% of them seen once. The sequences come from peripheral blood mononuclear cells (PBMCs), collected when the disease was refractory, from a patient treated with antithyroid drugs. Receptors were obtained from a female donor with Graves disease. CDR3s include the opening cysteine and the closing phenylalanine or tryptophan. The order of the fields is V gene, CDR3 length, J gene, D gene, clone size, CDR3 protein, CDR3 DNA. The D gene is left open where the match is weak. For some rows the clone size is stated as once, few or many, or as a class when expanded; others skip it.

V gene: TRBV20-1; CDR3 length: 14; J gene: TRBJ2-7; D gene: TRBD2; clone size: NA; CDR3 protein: CSANPGRMSYEQYF; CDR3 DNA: TGCAGTGCAAATCCCGGGAGGATGTCCTACGAGCAGTACTTC
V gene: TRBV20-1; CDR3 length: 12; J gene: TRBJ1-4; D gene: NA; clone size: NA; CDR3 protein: CSASGGREKLFF; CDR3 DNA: TGCAGTGCTAGTGGGGGGCGCGAAAAACTGTTTTTT
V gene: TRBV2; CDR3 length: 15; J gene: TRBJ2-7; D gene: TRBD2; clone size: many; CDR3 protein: CASSRLADGSYEQYF; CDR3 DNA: TGTGCCAGCAGTCGACTAGCGGACGGGTCCTACGAGCAGTACTTC
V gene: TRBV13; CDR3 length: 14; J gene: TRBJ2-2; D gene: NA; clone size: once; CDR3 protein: CASSPGLSSQELFF; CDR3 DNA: TGTGCCAGCAGCCCTGGACTTTCCTCGCAGGAGCTGTTTTTT
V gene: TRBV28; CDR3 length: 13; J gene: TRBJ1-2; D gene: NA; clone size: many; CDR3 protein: CASSPSTNYGYTF; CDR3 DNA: TGTGCCAGCAGTCCCAGCACTAACTATGGCTACACCTTC
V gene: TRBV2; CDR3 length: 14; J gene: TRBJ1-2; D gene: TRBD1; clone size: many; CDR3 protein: CASRQDRGRFGYTF; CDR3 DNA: TGTGCCAGCAGGCAGGACAGGGGACGCTTTGGCTACACCTTC
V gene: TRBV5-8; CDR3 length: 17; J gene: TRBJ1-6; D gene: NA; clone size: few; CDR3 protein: CASSLKREIRPNSPLHF; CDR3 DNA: TGTGCCAGCAGCTTGAAACGGGAGATAAGGCCTAATTCACCCCTCCACTTT
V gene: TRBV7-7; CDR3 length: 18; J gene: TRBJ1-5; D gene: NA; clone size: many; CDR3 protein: CASSLHRPQVFSNQPQHF; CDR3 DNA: TGTGCTAGCAGCTTGCACCGCCCTCAGGTATTTAGCAATCAGCCCCAGCATTTT
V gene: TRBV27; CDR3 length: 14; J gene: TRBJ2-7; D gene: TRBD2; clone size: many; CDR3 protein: CASNGGSPMYEQYF; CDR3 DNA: TGTGCCAGCAATGGCGGGAGCCCGATGTACGAGCAGTACTTC
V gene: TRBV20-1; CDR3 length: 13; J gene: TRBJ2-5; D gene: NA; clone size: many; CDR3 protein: CSARDQVLETQYF; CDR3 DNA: TGCAGTGCTAGAGATCAGGTCTTAGAGACCCAGTACTTC
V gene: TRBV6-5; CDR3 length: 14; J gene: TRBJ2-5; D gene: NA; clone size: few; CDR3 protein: CASSYGAAQETQYF; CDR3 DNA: TGTGCCAGCAGTTACGGGGCGGCTCAAGAGACCCAGTACTTC
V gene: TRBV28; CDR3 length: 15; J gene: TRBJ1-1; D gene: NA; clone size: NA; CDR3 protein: CASSRWDYGDAEAFF; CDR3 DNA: TGTGCCAGCAGTCGTTGGGACTACGGGGACGCTGAAGCTTTCTTT
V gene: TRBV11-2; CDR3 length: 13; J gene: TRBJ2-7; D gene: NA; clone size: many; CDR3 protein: CASSLSSLYEQYF; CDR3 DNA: TGTGCCAGCAGCTTGTCCAGCCTCTACGAGCAGTACTTC
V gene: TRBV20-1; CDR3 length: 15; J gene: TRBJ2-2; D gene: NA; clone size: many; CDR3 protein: CSARPGRVNTGELFF; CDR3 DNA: TGCAGTGCTAGACCGGGACGAGTGAACACCGGGGAGCTGTTTTTT
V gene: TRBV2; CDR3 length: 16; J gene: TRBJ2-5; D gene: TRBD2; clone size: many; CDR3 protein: CASSGLAGGVLETQYF; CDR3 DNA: TGTGCCAGCAGTGGACTAGCGGGAGGAGTTTTGGAGACCCAGTACTTC
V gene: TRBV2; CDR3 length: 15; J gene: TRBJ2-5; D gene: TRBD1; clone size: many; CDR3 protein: CASRPTGGFQETQYF; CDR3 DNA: TGTGCCAGCAGGCCGACAGGGGGCTTCCAAGAGACCCAGTACTTC
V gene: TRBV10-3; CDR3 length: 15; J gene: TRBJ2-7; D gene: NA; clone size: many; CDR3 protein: CAISEKATFVHEQYF; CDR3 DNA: TGTGCCATCAGTGAAAAGGCTACCTTTGTCCACGAGCAGTACTTC
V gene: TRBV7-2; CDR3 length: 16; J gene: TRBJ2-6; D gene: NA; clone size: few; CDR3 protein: CASSLKSGTGANVLTF; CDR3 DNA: TGTGCCAGCAGCTTAAAATCAGGGACTGGGGCCAACGTCCTGACTTTC
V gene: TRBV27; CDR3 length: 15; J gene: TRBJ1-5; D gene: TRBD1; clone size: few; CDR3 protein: CASSFDRVSNQPQHF; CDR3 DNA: TGTGCCAGCAGTTTCGACAGGGTTTCCAATCAGCCCCAGCATTTT
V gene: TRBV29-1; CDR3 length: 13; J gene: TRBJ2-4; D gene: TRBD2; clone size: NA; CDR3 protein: CSVGSSGKNIQYF; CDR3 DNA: TGCAGCGTTGGGTCTAGCGGGAAAAACATTCAGTACTTC
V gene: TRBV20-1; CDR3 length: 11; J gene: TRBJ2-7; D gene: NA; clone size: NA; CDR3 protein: CSAKTSYEQYF; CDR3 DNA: TGCAGTGCCAAAACTAGCTACGAGCAGTACTTC
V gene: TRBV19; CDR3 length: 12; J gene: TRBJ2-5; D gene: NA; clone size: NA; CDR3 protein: CASRGLVETQYF; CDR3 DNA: TGTGCCAGTAGAGGACTTGTCGAGACCCAGTACTTC
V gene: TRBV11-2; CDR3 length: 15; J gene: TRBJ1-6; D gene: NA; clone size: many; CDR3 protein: CASSLSGTGDSPLHF; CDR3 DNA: TGTGCCAGCAGCTTAAGTGGGACGGGCGATTCACCCCTCCACTTT
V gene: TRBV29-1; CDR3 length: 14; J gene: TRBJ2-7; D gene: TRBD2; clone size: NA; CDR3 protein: CSVERTSANNEQYF; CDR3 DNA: TGCAGCGTGGAAAGGACTAGCGCTAATAACGAGCAGTACTTC
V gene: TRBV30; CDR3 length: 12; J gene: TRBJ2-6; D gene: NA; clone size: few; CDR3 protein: CAWQTGANVLTF; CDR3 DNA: TGTGCCTGGCAGACTGGGGCCAACGTCCTGACTTTC
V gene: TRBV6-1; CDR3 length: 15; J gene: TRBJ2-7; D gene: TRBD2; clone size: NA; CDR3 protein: CASSPQSGRFYEQYF; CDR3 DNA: TGTGCCAGCAGCCCACAAAGCGGGAGGTTTTACGAGCAGTACTTC
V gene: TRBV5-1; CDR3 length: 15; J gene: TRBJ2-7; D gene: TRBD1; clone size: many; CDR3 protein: CASSFLGQGDVEQYF; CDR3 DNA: TGCGCCAGCAGTTTTCTTGGACAGGGGGACGTCGAGCAGTACTTC
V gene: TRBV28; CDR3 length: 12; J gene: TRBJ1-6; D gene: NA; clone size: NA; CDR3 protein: CASSFPDSPLHF; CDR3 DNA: TGTGCCAGCAGTTTTCCGGATTCACCCCTCCACTTT
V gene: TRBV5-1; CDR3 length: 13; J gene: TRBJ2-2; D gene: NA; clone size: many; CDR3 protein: CASSVGRTGELFF; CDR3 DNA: TGCGCCAGCAGCGTCGGACGGACCGGGGAGCTGTTTTTT
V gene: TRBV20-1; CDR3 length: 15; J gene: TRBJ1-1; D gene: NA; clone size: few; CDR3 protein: CSAREVGRGNTEAFF; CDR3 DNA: TGCAGTGCTAGAGAGGTGGGCAGGGGGAACACTGAAGCTTTCTTT
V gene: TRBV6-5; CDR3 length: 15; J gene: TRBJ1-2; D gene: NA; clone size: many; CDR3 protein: CASSSGQNRHYGYTF; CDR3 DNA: TGTGCCAGCAGTTCGGGCCAAAACAGGCACTATGGCTACACCTTC
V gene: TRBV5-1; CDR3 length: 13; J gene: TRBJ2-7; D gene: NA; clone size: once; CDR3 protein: CASSLGAQGEQYF; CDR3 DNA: TGCGCCAGCAGCTTGGGGGCTCAGGGTGAGCAGTACTTC
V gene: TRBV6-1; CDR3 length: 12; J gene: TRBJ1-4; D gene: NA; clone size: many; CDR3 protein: CASREGHEKLFF; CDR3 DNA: TGTGCCAGCAGGGAGGGACACGAAAAACTGTTTTTT
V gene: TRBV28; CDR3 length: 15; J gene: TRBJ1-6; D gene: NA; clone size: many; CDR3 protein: CASSLMWQGNSPLHF; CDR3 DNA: TGTGCCAGCAGTTTAATGTGGCAGGGGAATTCACCCCTCCACTTT
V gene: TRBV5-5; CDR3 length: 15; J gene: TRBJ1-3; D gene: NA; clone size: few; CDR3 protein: CASSTGESSGNTIYF; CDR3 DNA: TGTGCCAGCAGCACCGGGGAGAGCTCTGGAAACACCATATATTTT
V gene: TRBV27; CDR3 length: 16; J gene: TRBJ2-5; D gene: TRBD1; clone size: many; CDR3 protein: CASSLDRTGGSQTQYF; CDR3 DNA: TGTGCCAGCAGTTTAGATAGGACAGGGGGCTCGCAGACCCAGTACTTC
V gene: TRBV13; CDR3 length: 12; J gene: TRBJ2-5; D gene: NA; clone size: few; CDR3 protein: CASSVLGETQYF; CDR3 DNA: TGTGCCAGCAGCGTGCTAGGAGAGACCCAGTACTTC
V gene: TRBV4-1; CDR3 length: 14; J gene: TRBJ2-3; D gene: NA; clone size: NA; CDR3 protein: CASSQAGGTDTQYF; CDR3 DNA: TGCGCCAGCAGCCAGGCAGGGGGGACAGATACGCAGTATTTT
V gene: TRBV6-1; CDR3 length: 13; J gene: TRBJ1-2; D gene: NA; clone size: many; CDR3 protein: CASSRDGYYGYTF; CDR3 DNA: TGTGCCAGCTCCCGGGACGGTTACTATGGCTACACCTTC
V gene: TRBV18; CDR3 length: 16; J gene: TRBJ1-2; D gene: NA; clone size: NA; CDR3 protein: CASSPEQDGAGYGHTF; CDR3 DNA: TGTGCCAGCTCACCCGAACAGGACGGAGCTGGCTATGGCCACACCTTC
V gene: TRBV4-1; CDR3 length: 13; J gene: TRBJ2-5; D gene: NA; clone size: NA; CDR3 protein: CASSQIVGETQYF; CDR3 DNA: TGCGCCAGCAGCCAAATAGTCGGCGAGACCCAGTACTTC